The 20 T cell receptor beta chains below all came from one sample that was sequenced in a study of T cell changes during pregnancy in multiple sclerosis (dated by TCRdb to the late 2010s). Library generation was performed with the immunoSEQ multiplex PCR assay. TCRdb's version of the immuneACCESS table is confined to in-frame rearrangements and falls short of the full clone set. An unresolved V gene accounts for under half of the shortfall where checked; the remainder is of unknown origin. The sample table contains about 8,500 clones; only one count was recorded for about 90% of them. The ten largest account for 10% of the sample. The sample was CD8+ T cells from peripheral blood mononuclear cells, taken in the first trimester of pregnancy. The receptors originated from a female donor in good health, enrolled as a control in a pregnancy study.

The chain joins TRBV5-6 to TRBJ1-2, with TRBD1 matching over 7 bases. Germline assignment: CDR1 SGHDT and CDR2 YYEEEE. This CDR3 is built from 16 residues. Trimming cost V 0 bases and J 4 bases; bases outside gene matches: 9. CDR3 protein: CASSLVTGAPPYGYTF. The CDR3 nucleotides read TGTGCCAGCAGCTTGGTCACAGGGGCTCCCCCCTATGGCTACACCTTC.

This clone has only one observation. Here the CDR3 DNA reads TGTGCCAGCGTAACTCCCGGACAGGGGTGTGGGAGTTCCGAAAAACTGTTTTTT. As protein: CASVTPGQGCGSSEKLFF. This chain links TRBV2 with TRBJ1-4; TRBD1 agrees at 9 bases. Germline loops: CDR1 SNHLY, CDR2 FYNNEI. The CDR3 has 18 amino acids. The J segment lost 8 bases and the V segment lost 8 bases, leaving 21 bases of the junction unmatched.

The chain uses TRBV27 and TRBJ2-1, with 12 bases lining up with TRBD2. In germline, CDR1 is MNHEY, CDR2 SMNVEV (reference sequence). V was clipped by 7 bases and J by 7 bases; unmatched bases: 5. The CDR3 sequence is 14 residues long. CDR3 sequence reads: CASKLAGGRNEQFF. The CDR3 nucleotides are TGTGCCAGCAAACTAGCGGGGGGTAGGAATGAGCAGTTCTTC.

The chain combines TRBV25-1 with TRBJ2-5, with 9 bases that match TRBD1. The V gene end was trimmed by 3 bases and the J gene end by 5 bases; junction bases not matched to a gene: 10. Germline CDR1 and CDR2: MGHDK and SYGVNS. This CDR3 comprises 16 residues. The CDR3, as DNA: TGTGCCAGCAGTGACCCCGGGACAGGGCATGTGGAGACCCAGTACTTC. It yields the protein CASSDPGTGHVETQYF. Full variable domain (outside the CDR3, taken from reference TRBV25-1 and TRBJ2-5): EADIYQTPRYLVIGTGKKITLECSQTMGHDKMYWYQQDPGMELHLIHYSYGVNSTEKGDLSSESTVSRIRTEHFPLTLESARPSHTSQYLCASSDPGTGHVETQYFGPGTRLLVL.

This chain uses TRBV6-5 with TRBJ2-6; D is unclear. The CDR3 totals 15 residues. Germline CDR1 and CDR2: MNHEY and SVGAGI. V was clipped by 5 bases and J by 1 base, with 9 bases between them. The CDR3 loop reads CASSPEESGANVLTF. Written as DNA, the CDR3 is TGTGCCAGCAGTCCCGAAGAGTCTGGGGCCAACGTCCTGACTTTC.

This chain uses TRBV6-6 with TRBJ1-1; D is ambiguous. Germline CDR1 reads MNHNY; CDR2 reads SVGAGI (reference sequence). The V end lost 1 base, the J end lost 1 base, and 7 bases lay between the germline ends. The CDR3 extends over 14 amino acids. CDR3 sequence (DNA): TGTGCCAGCAGTTACTTTACAGAGAACACTGAAGCTTTCTTT. It encodes CASSYFTENTEAFF.

The rearrangement joins TRBV11-1 to TRBJ2-7; the match to TRBD2 covers 8 bases. From germline, CDR1 is SGHAT and CDR2 FQDESV (reference sequence). V lost 5 bases, J lost 0 bases, and 12 bases stayed unmatched. The CDR3 loop spans 17 amino acids. As DNA, the CDR3 is TGTGCCAGCAGCACCCCGAGGCGGGGGGCTTTCTCCTACGAGCAGTACTTC. Amino acids: CASSTPRRGAFSYEQYF.

The rearrangement links TRBV19 to TRBJ2-2; D is unresolved. The CDR3 runs 13 residues. V lost 6 bases and J 5 bases, leaving 10 bases between the germline ends. Germline V gene data show CDR1 as LNHDA and CDR2 as SQIVND (reference sequence). The CDR3 loop reads CASRPQRTGELFF. The CDR3 DNA sequence: TGTGCCAGTAGGCCACAGAGAACCGGGGAGCTGTTTTTT.

This chain uses TRBV27 with TRBJ2-6; D call uncertain. This CDR3 has 15 amino acids. Germline-derived CDR1 and CDR2 are MNHEY and SMNVEV (reference sequence). The V end was cut by 6 bases, the J end by 1 base, with 10 bases between. The CDR3 coding sequence is TGTGCCAGCAGGGCCACCAATTCTGGGGCCAACGTCCTGACTTTC. Protein: CASRATNSGANVLTF.

The chain joins TRBV19 to TRBJ2-3; 8 bases map to TRBD2. CDR1 LNHDA and CDR2 SQIVND come from the germline V gene (reference sequence). The CDR3 loop spans 15 amino acids. The junction had 4 bases not matched to a gene; V was cut back by 3 bases and J by 2 bases. This chain's CDR3 is CASSMGGGFTDTQYF. DNA for the CDR3: TGTGCCAGTAGTATGGGCGGGGGGTTCACAGATACGCAGTATTTT.

The chain carries TRBV5-4 and TRBJ2-3; TRBD2 agrees at 14 bases. Looked up from germline, CDR1 is SGHNT and CDR2 is YYREEE (reference sequence). The V gene end was trimmed by 4 bases and the J gene end by 5 bases; junction bases not matched to a gene: 3. The length of the CDR3 is 15 residues. DNA of the CDR3: TGTGCCAGCAGCGAGGGACTAGCGGGAGTAGATACGCAGTATTTT. Translated: CASSEGLAGVDTQYF.

The chain's CDR3 is CASSGGASGANVLTF. Written as DNA, the CDR3 is TGTGCCAGTAGTGGGGGGGCCTCTGGGGCCAACGTCCTGACTTTC. The gene calls are TRBV19 and TRBJ2-6, with a tentative D call TRBD2 (7 bases). The CDR3 extends over 15 amino acids. Looked up from germline, CDR1 is LNHDA and CDR2 is SQIVND (reference sequence). V was cut by 5 bases and J by 0 bases, with 8 bases left in between.

The genes are TRBV4-2 and TRBJ2-3; TRBD2 aligns across 11 bases. V was pared by 2 bases and J by 4 bases, with 2 bases of the junction left unmatched. Germline CDR1 reads LGHNA; CDR2 reads YNFKEQ. The CDR3 runs 15 residues. The CDR3 is CASSQTSGSPDTQYF. CDR3 nucleotide sequence: TGTGCCAGCAGCCAAACTAGCGGGAGCCCAGATACGCAGTATTTT.

The rearrangement uses TRBV19 and TRBJ1-1, with D perhaps matching TRBD1 (5 bases). Trimming took off 6 bases at V and 2 bases at J, with 10 bases between the two ends. CDR1 and CDR2 (germline): LNHDA, SQIVND (reference sequence). This CDR3 region has 13 residues. CDR3 protein: CASRTQGNTEAFF. The CDR3, as DNA: TGTGCCAGTAGGACGCAGGGAAACACTGAAGCTTTCTTT.

The chain combines TRBV5-6 with TRBJ2-7, with 7 bases that match TRBD2. Unmatched junction bases numbered 18, after V lost 5 bases and J lost 4 bases. The CDR3 is 17 amino acids. Germline V gene data show CDR1 as SGHDT and CDR2 as YYEEEE. CDR3 sequence (DNA): TGTGCCAGCAGGGTTCTGAATAGGACTAGTCGAACTTACGAGCAGTACTTC. This codes for CASRVLNRTSRTYEQYF.

The rearrangement joins TRBV13 to TRBJ2-5; 9 bases line up with TRBD2. Trimming removed 3 bases from V and 11 bases from J; junction bases left unmatched: 10. Per germline, CDR1 PRHDT and CDR2 FYEKMQ (reference sequence). The length of the CDR3 is 14 residues. CDR3 residues: CASSLRGGQHEQYF. CDR3 DNA sequence: TGTGCCAGCAGCTTGCGGGGGGGCCAGCATGAGCAGTACTTC.

The rearrangement joins TRBV14 to TRBJ2-7, with 7 nucleotides matching TRBD2. The CDR3 is 14 residues long. CDR1 is SGHDN and CDR2 is FVKESK in the germline V gene. V lost 3 bases to trimming and J lost 3 bases; unmatched junction nucleotides: 5. The CDR3 is CASSHRLAFYEQYF. Written as DNA, the CDR3 is TGTGCCAGCAGCCATCGACTAGCTTTCTACGAGCAGTACTTC.

By share, this clone counts as medium-sized (0.01 to 0.1%). This chain joins TRBV15 and TRBJ2-2; perhaps TRBD2 as D (6 bases). The CDR3 is 15 amino acids. V was shortened by 1 base and J by 3 bases, with 9 bases between the two germline ends. The germline V gene has CDR1 LNHNV and CDR2 YYDKDF (reference sequence). The DNA of the CDR3 is TGTGCCACCAGCAGAGGGGAGGAACACACCGGGGAGCTGTTTTTT. It encodes CATSRGEEHTGELFF. Using reference TRBV15 and TRBJ2-2 for the parts outside the CDR3, the full variable domain is DAMVIQNPRYQVTQFGKPVTLSCSQTLNHNVMYWYQQKSSQAPKLLFHYYDKDFNNEADTPDNFQSRRPNTSFCFLDIRSPGLGDTAMYLCATSRGEEHTGELFFGEGSRLTVL.

The genes are TRBV5-5 and TRBJ2-1, with a weak D call TRBD1 (6 bases). Germline lookup yields CDR1 SGHKS and CDR2 YYEKEE (reference sequence). V lost 2 bases and J lost 7, with 7 bases in between. CDR3 length equals 12 residues. This CDR3 is CASSFGTNEQFF. CDR3 in DNA: TGTGCCAGCAGCTTCGGGACAAATGAGCAGTTCTTC. Combining the CDR3 with reference TRBV5-5 and TRBJ2-1 gives the whole variable domain DAGVTQSPTHLIKTRGQQVTLRCSPISGHKSVSWYQQVLGQGPQFIFQYYEKEERGRGNFPDRFSARQFPNYSSELNVNALLLGDSALYLCASSFGTNEQFFGPGTRLTVL.

This clone appeared a few times. The CDR3 DNA reads TGTGCCAGCAGCCCTTACGCGGGGGACTATGGCTACACCTTC. Encoded protein: CASSPYAGDYGYTF. The rearrangement joins TRBV5-5 to TRBJ1-2; TRBD1 is a possible D gene (5 bases). The V gene's germline CDR1 is SGHKS and CDR2 YYEKEE (reference sequence). The CDR3 runs to 14 residues. V lost 4 bases to trimming and J lost 3 bases, with 13 bases between them.